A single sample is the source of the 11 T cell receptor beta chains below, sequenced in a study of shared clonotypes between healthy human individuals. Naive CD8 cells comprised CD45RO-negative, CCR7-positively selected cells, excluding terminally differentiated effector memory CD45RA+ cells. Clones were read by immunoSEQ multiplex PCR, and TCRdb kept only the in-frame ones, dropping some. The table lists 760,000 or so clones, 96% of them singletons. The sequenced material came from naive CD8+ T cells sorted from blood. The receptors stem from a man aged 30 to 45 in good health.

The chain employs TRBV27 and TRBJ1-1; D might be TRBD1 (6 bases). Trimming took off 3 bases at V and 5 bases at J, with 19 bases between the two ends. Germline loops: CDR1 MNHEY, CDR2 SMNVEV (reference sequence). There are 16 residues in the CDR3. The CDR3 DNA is TGTGCCAGCAGTTTTCGGCAGGGGAAGGGTTGGACTGAAGCTTTCTTT. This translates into CASSFRQGKGWTEAFF.

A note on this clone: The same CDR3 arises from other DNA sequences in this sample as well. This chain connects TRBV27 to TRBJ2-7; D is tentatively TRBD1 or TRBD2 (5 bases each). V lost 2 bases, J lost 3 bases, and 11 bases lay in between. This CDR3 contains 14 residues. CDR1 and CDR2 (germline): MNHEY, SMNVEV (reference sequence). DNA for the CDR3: TGTGCCAGCAGTTTAGGGGGACGGGACTACGAGCAGTACTTC. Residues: CASSLGGRDYEQYF.

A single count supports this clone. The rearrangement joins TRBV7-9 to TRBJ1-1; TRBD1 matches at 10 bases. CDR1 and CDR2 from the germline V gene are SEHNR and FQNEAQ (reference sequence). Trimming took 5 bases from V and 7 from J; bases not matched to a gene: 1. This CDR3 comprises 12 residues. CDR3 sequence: CASSRTGGEAFF. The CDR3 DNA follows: TGTGCCAGCAGCCGGACAGGGGGTGAAGCTTTCTTT.

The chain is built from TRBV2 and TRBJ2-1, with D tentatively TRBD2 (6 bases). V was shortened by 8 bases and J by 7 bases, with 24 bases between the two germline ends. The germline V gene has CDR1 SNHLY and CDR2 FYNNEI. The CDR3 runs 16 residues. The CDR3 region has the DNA TGTGCCAGCGTAGGGCCCGGCTCGGGGGAAAGGAATGAGCAGTTCTTC. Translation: CASVGPGSGERNEQFF.

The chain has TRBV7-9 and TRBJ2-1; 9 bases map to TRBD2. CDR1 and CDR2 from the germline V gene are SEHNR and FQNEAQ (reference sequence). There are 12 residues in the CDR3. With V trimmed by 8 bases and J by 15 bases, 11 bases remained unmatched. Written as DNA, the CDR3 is TGTGCCAGCGGATTCATAGCGGGAGAATGGTTCTTC. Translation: CASGFIAGEWFF.

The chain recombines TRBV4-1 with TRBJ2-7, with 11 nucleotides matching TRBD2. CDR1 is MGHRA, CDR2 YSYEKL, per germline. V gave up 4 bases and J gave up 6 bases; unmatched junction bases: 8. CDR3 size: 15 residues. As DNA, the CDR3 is TGCGCCAGCAGCCGCGTACTAGCGGGAGCACCCGAGCAGTACTTC. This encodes CASSRVLAGAPEQYF.

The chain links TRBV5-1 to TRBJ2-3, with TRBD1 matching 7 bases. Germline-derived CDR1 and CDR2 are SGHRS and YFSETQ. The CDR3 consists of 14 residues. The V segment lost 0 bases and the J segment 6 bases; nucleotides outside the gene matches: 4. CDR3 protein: CASSLGQGLDTQYF. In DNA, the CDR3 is TGCGCCAGCAGCTTGGGACAGGGATTGGATACGCAGTATTTT.

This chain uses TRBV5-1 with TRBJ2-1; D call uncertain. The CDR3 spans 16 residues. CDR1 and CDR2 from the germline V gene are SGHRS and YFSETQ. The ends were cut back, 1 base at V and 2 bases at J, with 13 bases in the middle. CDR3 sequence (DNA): TGCGCCAGCAGCTTGTCTCTAGACCGACCCTACAATGAGCAGTTCTTC. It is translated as CASSLSLDRPYNEQFF.

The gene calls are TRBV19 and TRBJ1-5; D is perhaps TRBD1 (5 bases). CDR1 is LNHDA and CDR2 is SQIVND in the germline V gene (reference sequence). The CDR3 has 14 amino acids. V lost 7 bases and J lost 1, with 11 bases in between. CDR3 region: CASTPDRSNQPQHF. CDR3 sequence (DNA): TGTGCCAGTACCCCAGACAGAAGCAATCAGCCCCAGCATTTT.

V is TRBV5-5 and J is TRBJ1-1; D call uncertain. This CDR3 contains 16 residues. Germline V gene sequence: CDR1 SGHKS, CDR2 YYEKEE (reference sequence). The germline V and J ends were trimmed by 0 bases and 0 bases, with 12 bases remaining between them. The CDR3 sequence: CASSLGEEYMNTEAFF. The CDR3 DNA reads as TGTGCCAGCAGCTTGGGGGAGGAATACATGAACACTGAAGCTTTCTTT. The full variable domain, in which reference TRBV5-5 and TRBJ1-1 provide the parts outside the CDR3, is DAGVTQSPTHLIKTRGQQVTLRCSPISGHKSVSWYQQVLGQGPQFIFQYYEKEERGRGNFPDRFSARQFPNYSSELNVNALLLGDSALYLCASSLGEEYMNTEAFFGQGTRLTVV.

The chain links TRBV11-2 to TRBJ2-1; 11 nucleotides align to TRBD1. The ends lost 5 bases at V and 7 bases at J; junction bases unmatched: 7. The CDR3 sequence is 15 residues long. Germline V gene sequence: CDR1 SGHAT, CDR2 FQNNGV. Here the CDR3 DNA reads TGTGCCAGCAGCCCCGGGACAGGGGGTTGGAATGAGCAGTTCTTC. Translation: CASSPGTGGWNEQFF. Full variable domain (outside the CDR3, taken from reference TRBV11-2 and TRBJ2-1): EAGVAQSPRYKIIEKRQSVAFWCNPISGHATLYWYQQILGQGPKLLIQFQNNGVVDDSQLPKDRFSAERLKGVDSTLKIQPAKLEDSAVYLCASSPGTGGWNEQFFGPGTRLTVL.